Described below is a single TCR beta chain sequence and its context. This clonotype was observed at least ten times. Its recognized antigen is unknown. No much larger clone is present one base from it, and per-base qualities are unavailable. The sample comes from a study of neurological immune-mediated disorders (dated by TCRdb to about 2019). Notes on the research overall: Among the roughly 34 multiple sclerosis patients, relapsing-remitting MS accounted for around 30 and secondary progressive MS accounted for 3. Using UMI-based sequencing, the study compared peripheral blood TCR-beta repertoires from patients with HTLV-I-associated myelopathy (HAM/TSP), patients with multiple sclerosis, and healthy controls. Longitudinal samples, technical triplicates and paired sorted CD4+ and CD8+ T-cell subsets, alongside PBMC samples, were included among the 90 to 130 TCR-beta libraries. Each longitudinal HAM/TSP and healthy donor was sampled at 3 time-points spaced at 3-40 month intervals. Of the approximately 70 subjects in the cohort, approximately 15 were HAM/TSP patients, some 35 were multiple sclerosis patients, and approximately 20 were healthy controls. The paper as a whole reports these results and caveats: Repertoires from 18 of 34 MS patients were grouped by phylogenetic analysis into a cluster of related CDR3 sequences, suggesting a possible repertoire-level signature. No identical CDR3 amino acid sequences were shared among expanded clones across subjects, suggesting private TCR-beta repertoires in all groups. No association of the MS cluster with clinical or MRI features was observed, and the need for larger cohorts was stated by the authors. TCR clonal expansion was highest in HAM/TSP patients and lowest in MS patients, with MS patients falling below even healthy controls.

Deletion took 1 base off V and 4 bases off J, with a span of 8 bases between the germline ends. Per the germline V gene (reference sequence), MNHNY is the CDR1 and SVGAGI is the CDR2. Spanning cysteine to phenylalanine, the CDR3 consists of 14 amino acids. Of all the DNA, just the CDR3 is kept, 42 bases in frame from base 1. The label giving this sample's time point can be read as: longitudinal time-point 3. For unsorted PBMC libraries, 2 million PBMCs were used after storage in RNAlater at -80 degrees C until RNA extraction. The multiple sclerosis patients were enrolled in a US clinical protocol that evaluated disease progression with magnetic resonance imaging. PBMCs were separated from peripheral blood using Ficoll-Hypaque density gradient centrifugation and then cryopreserved in liquid nitrogen. To synthesize cDNA, template-switch 5'RACE was performed with a primer carrying a 10-nucleotide random unique molecular identifier so that each TCR transcript was tagged. Each sequencing run produced over 180 million TCR-beta sequences covering 15-18 subjects. Total RNA was extracted with the RNeasy kit. Using the KAPA Real-time Library Amplification kit, TCR-beta VDJ regions were amplified with primers for the TCR constant region and the 5'RACE anchor. A first PCR added sample indexes and Illumina adaptors, after which a second PCR increased the library yield. The roughly 650 bp TCR product was size-selected on a 2% E-gel SizeSelection system after Ampure bead purification. Library quality was checked on a Bioanalyzer, concentration was measured with Qubit, and libraries were quantified with the Kapa Library Quantification kit before pooling. An Illumina HiSeq 2500 sequenced the libraries paired-end 2 x 150 bp. To increase sequence diversity, about 24-32% phiX was spiked into each library pool. Processing in the source paper ran as follows. The UMI-based MiGEC pipeline processed quality-filtered reads and removed over 80% of raw TCR sequences during error correction. IMGT germline references were used for alignment of VDJ genes, and clonotypes were defined by a unique CDR3 amino acid sequence together with V-J genes. Clonal expansion, Shannon diversity, and CDR3 relatedness (CalcPairwiseDistances, ClusterSamples) were evaluated with VDJtools, and phylogenetic trees were built with CLCbio workbench. Expanded clones were defined as having at least 8 unique UMIs, based on coefficient-of-variation modelling across technical triplicates. Through fastp at Q25 and MiXCR, TCRdb rebuilt clones from the public reads, retaining in-frame beta chains. Each entry merges the rows of one CDR3 protein and shows their most common DNA and genes. TCRdb's processing, not the authors' own work, is the source of the V and J calls. Counted in this sample were more than 75,000 distinct CDR3 sequences; 4.3% of them appeared once. The ten most abundant clones make up over 5.5% of the sample.

The chain is made from TRBV6-6 and TRBJ2-1, with the identity of the D gene unclear. This clonotype was obtained from a woman aged 55-69 years with multiple sclerosis. The source material was PBMCs. The CDR3 reads CASSYYANYNEQFF. DNA sequence: TGTGCCAGCAGTTACTACGCTAATTACAATGAGCAGTTCTTC.